This TCR beta chain was captured by sequencing in a study of T cell responses to AZD1222 COVID-19 vaccine. Study background: Second-dose schedules of about 4 or about 12 weeks were combined. Study-wide findings and caveats: Once two AZD1222 doses were given, Spike-specific TCR breadth and depth went up. Per reports, nearly half of all spike-specific TCRs target regions that are unmutated in variants.

On this clone: The antigen is not known.

Profiling relied on immunoSEQ multiplex PCR, and the TCRdb table lists in-frame clones only, not all of them. The sample holds under 150,000 clones; around nine tenths are singletons and the top ten take 4% to 6%. The V gene lost 5 bases and the J gene lost 4 bases, with 17 bases spanning the gap. Per germline, CDR1 LNHDA and CDR2 SQIVND (reference sequence). The CDR3 covers 15 residues. The sample in question was peripheral blood, obtained on day 0 of AZD1222 vaccination. The chain uses TRBV19 and TRBJ1-1, with a weak D call TRBD1 (6 bases). The clonotype was recovered from an adult in good health. The CDR3 region is CASSSQQGTGTEAFF. The CDR3 DNA is TGTGCCAGTAGTTCGCAACAGGGAACGGGCACTGAAGCTTTCTTT.